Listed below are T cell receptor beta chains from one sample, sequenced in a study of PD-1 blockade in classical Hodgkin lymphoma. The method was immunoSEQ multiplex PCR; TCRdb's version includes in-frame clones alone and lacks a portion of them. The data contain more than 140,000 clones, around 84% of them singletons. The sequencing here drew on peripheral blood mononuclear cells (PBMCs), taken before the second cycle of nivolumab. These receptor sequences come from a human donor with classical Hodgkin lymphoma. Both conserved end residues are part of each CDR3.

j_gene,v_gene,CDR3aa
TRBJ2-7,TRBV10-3,CASSYSKGFSYEQYF
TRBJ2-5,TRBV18,CASSLLAVIAETQYF
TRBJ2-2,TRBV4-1,CASSQDRGWSNTGELFF
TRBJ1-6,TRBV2,CASSEDGTGENSPLHF
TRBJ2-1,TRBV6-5,CASTGYNEQFF
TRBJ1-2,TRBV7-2,CASSLEGQGYYGYTF
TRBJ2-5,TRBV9,CASSVGSGGPGETQYF
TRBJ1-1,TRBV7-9,CASSLRQGLGTEAFF
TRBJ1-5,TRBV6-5,CASSPRVIQPQHF
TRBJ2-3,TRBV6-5,CAFSRSGGTDTQYF
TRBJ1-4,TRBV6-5,CASSPGTLREKLFF